This T cell receptor beta chain was documented in a study of blood T cell repertoires in COVID-19. The V end was cut by 4 bases, the J end by 3 bases, with 12 bases between. Per the germline V gene, CDR1 is GTSNPN and CDR2 is SVGIG (reference sequence). The CDR3 sequence is 13 residues long. Original processing notes: The authors estimated nucleated cell counts from reference gene primer amplification. Only in-frame clones appear in the TCRdb table, and some are missing; sequencing was by immunoSEQ multiplex PCR. The D gene and trimming were derived from the DNA, and the V and J assignments and clone size from that table. Altogether about 130,000 clones are present, roughly 84% being singletons, with the ten largest covering more than 1.3%.

This TCR was sampled from a man aged 55 to 69 with acute or convalescent COVID-19. The chain recombines TRBV30 with TRBJ1-1; D might be TRBD1 (6 bases). The source material was peripheral blood. CDR3 bases: TGTGCCTGGAACAGGGTTCCGCACACTGAAGCTTTCTTT. This gives the protein CAWNRVPHTEAFF.